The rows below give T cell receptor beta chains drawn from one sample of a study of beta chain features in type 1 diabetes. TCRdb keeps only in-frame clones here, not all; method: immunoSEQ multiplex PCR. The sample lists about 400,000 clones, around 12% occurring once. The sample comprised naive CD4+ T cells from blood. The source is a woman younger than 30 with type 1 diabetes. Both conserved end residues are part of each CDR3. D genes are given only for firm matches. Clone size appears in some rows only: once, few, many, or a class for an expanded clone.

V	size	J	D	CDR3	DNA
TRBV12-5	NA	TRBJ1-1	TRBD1	CASGLSLTGVTTEAFF	TGTGCTAGTGGTTTGTCCCTTACAGGGGTTACAACTGAAGCTTTCTTT
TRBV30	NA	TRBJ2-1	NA	CAWTLAIEQFF	TGTGCCTGGACCCTAGCTATTGAGCAGTTCTTC
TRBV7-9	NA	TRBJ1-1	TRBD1	CASRGTGKNTEAFF	TGTGCCAGCAGGGGGACAGGAAAGAACACTGAAGCTTTCTTT
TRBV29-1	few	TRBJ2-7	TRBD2	CSGMTSGRAGFSEQYF	TGCAGCGGCATGACTAGCGGGAGGGCGGGTTTTTCCGAGCAGTACTTC
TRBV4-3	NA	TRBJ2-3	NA	CASSPRGTSSTDTQYF	TGCGCCAGCAGCCCCCGGGGGACTTCTAGCACAGATACGCAGTATTTT
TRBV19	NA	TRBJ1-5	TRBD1	CASRDRGVQPQHF	TGTGCCAGTAGGGACAGGGGGGTTCAGCCCCAGCATTTT
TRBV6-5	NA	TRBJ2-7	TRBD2	CASSYLAGAAYEQYF	TGTGCCAGCAGTTATTTAGCGGGCGCCGCCTACGAGCAGTACTTC
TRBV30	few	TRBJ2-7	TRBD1	CAWTIQGVGEQYF	TGTGCCTGGACGATACAGGGGGTCGGCGAGCAGTACTTC
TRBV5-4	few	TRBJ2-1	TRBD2	CASSQAGGRLNNEQFF	TGTGCCAGCAGCCAAGCCGGCGGGAGGCTCAACAATGAGCAGTTCTTC
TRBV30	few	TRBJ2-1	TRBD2	CAWNPAGGPQEQFF	TGTGCCTGGAACCCGGCGGGAGGGCCTCAGGAGCAGTTCTTC
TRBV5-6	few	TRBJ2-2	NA	CASSLAGGMSTGELFF	TGTGCCAGCAGCTTGGCTGGGGGCATGAGCACCGGGGAGCTGTTTTTT
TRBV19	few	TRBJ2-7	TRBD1	CASSIGRGLYEQYF	TGTGCCAGTAGTATCGGCAGGGGGCTCTACGAGCAGTACTTC
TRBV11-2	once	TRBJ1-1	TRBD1	CASSLARTGGNGTEAFF	TGTGCCAGCAGCTTAGCTAGGACAGGGGGGAATGGCACTGAAGCTTTCTTT
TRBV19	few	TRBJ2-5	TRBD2	CASSMVAAGGETQYF	TGTGCCAGTAGTATGGTGGCGGCGGGAGGAGAGACCCAGTACTTC
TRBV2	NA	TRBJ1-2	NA	CASSGTQAYGYTF	TGTGCCAGCAGTGGCACCCAGGCCTATGGCTACACCTTC
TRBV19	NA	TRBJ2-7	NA	CASSIVGGHSYEQYF	TGTGCCAGTAGTATAGTCGGGGGGCACTCCTACGAGCAGTACTTC
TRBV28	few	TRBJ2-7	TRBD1	CASSGTGLTYEQYF	TGTGCCAGCAGCGGGACAGGGCTGACCTACGAGCAGTACTTC
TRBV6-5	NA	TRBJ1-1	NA	CASDGGLNTEAFF	TGTGCCAGCGACGGTGGGCTGAACACTGAAGCTTTCTTT
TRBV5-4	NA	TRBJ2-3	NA	CASGQSTDTQYF	TGTGCCAGCGGGCAGAGCACAGATACGCAGTATTTT
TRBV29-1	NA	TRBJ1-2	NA	CSVDPPGHYGYTF	TGCAGCGTTGACCCCCCAGGGCACTATGGCTACACCTTC
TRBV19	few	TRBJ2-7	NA	CASRPGTHSSYEQYF	TGTGCCAGTAGGCCCGGGACTCACAGCTCCTACGAGCAGTACTTC
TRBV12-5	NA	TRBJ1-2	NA	CASGLTEADPYTF	TGTGCTAGTGGTTTGACCGAAGCGGATCCCTACACCTTC
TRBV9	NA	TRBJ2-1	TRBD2	CASSESGSGNEQFF	TGTGCCAGCAGCGAGAGCGGGAGTGGGAATGAGCAGTTCTTC
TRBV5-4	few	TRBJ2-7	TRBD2	CASSVSSGYPYEQYF	TGTGCCAGCAGCGTGTCTAGCGGTTACCCCTACGAGCAGTACTTC
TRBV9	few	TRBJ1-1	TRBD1	CASSKPGQGATEAFF	TGTGCCAGCAGCAAGCCGGGACAGGGTGCCACTGAAGCTTTCTTT
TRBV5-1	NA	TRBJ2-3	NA	CASSRGDSGSSTDTQYF	TGCGCCAGCAGCCGAGGGGACTCAGGATCTAGCACAGATACGCAGTATTTT
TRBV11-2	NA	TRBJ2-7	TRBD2	CASSPRTSGAYEQYF	TGTGCCAGCAGCCCCCGGACTAGCGGGGCCTACGAGCAGTACTTC
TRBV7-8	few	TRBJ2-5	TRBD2	CASSPSWGLAASETQYF	TGTGCCAGCAGCCCGAGCTGGGGACTAGCGGCGTCGGAGACCCAGTACTTC
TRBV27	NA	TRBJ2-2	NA	CASSLLAGELFF	TGTGCCAGCAGTTTACTCGCCGGGGAGCTGTTTTTT